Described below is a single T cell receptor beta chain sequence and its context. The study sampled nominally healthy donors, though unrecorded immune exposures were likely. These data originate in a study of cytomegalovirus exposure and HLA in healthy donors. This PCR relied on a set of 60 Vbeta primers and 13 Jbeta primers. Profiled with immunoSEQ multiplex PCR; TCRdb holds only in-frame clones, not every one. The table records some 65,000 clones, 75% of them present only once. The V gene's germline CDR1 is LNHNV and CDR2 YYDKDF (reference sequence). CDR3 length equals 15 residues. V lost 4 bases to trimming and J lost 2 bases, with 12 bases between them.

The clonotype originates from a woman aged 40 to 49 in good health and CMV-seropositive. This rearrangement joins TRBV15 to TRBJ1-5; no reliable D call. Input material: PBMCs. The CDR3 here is CATSKVDGGNQPQHF. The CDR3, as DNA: TGTGCCACCAGCAAGGTGGACGGGGGCAATCAGCCCCAGCATTTT.